This entry features one T cell receptor (beta chain) sequence. Researchers ran the PCR with 60 Vbeta and 13 Jbeta primers. Method: immunoSEQ multiplex PCR; TCRdb's copy keeps in-frame clones and lacks some. The table shows roughly 200,000 clones, with around 77% occurring only once. This entry belongs to a study of cytomegalovirus exposure and HLA in healthy donors. The TCR originated in a woman in her twenties or thirties in good health and CMV-seronegative. Material: PBMCs.

CDR3 residues: CASYTGIPYGYTF. CDR3 nucleotides: TGTGCCAGCTACACCGGGATTCCCTATGGCTACACCTTC. The chain couples TRBV28 to TRBJ1-2; D is unclear. The CDR3 extends over 13 amino acids. The V and J ends lost 8 bases and 4 bases respectively, with 14 bases between them. Looked up from germline, CDR1 is MDHEN and CDR2 is SYDVKM.